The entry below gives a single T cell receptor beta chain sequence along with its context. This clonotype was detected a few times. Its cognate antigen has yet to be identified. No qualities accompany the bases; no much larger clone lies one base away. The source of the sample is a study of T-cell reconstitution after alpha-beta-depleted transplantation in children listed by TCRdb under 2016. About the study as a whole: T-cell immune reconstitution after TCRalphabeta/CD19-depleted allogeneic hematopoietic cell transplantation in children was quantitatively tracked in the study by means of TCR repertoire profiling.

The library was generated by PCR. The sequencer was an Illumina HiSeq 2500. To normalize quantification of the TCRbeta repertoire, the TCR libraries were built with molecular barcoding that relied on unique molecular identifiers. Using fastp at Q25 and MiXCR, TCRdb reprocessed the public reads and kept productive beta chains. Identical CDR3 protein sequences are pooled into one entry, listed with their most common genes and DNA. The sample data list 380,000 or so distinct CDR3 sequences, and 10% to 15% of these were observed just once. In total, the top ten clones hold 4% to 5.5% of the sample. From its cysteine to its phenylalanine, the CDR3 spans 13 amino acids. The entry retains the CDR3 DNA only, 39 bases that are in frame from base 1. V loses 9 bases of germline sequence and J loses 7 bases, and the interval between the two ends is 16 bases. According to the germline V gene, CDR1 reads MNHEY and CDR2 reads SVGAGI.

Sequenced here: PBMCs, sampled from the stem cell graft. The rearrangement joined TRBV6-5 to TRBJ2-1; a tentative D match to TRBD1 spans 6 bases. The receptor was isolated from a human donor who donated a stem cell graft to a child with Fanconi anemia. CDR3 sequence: CASQLGHTNEQFF. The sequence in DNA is TGTGCCAGTCAGTTGGGACACACAAATGAGCAGTTCTTC.